A single T cell receptor beta chain is shown here with its context. Its binding antigen is unknown. No base quality values were provided; no much bigger clone lies one nucleotide off. Donors were approximately 42 systemically healthy Caucasian individuals from Russia aged roughly 6 to 100 years. Each donor gave 9 to 10 milliliters of peripheral blood, collected into EDTA-treated Vacutainer tubes. Ficoll-Paque density-gradient centrifugation was used to isolate PBMCs, with at least 7 million per sample. Trizol reagent was used to extract total RNA from the PBMCs, yielding at least 6 micrograms per sample. The percentages of naive CD45RAhigh/CD27high T cells were determined by flow cytometry on a PBMC aliquot from every donor. Libraries were prepared through 5' RACE. The data were produced on an Illumina HiSeq 2500. The second PCR ran for about 6 to 12 cycles and used a J-beta primer mix along with a sample-barcoded 5' primer. Each TCR beta cDNA molecule received a unique molecular identifier from a template-switch 5' adaptor carrying 12 random nucleotides. Each sample yielded at least 2.5 million CDR3-containing paired-end reads. The Mint cDNA synthesis kit, primed by a TRBC-specific oligonucleotide, was used to synthesize first-strand cDNA from all RNA. After uracil-DNA glycosylase treatment, a first 18-cycle PCR used universal primers M1SS and BC2_uni_R on all cDNA. Concerning the study's data processing: For normalization, 1 million high-quality reads, each with a distinct molecular identifier, were randomly selected from each sample. Reads with shared molecular identifiers were discarded instead of being binned into consensus sequences. MiTCR, with a Q25 quality threshold and the strictest error-elimination algorithm, was used for CDR3 identification, clonotype clustering and error correction. Lower-bound total TCR beta diversity was estimated with a nonparametric unseen species model using Euler transformation. TCRdb reprocessing: public reads trimmed at Q25 with fastp, clones called with MiXCR, in-frame beta chains kept. Merged by CDR3 protein, the rows form single entries marked with the most common genes and DNA. TCRdb, not the original authors, processed these V and J calls. In all, the sample holds about 1.6 million distinct CDR3 sequences, and about 31% of those were seen once. About 11% of the sample is taken by the ten largest.

The entry originates in a study of blood T cells in healthy people across ages (dated by TCRdb to 2013 to 2016). Regarding the study in general: In model experiments, roughly one uniquely barcoded TCR beta cDNA molecule per two T cells was captured by template switching. To avoid experimental bias, donors of different ages were spread randomly across the sequencing lanes. Using the same blood draw, the study looked at two additional independent replicas of 1 million unique cDNA reads for two donors, one aged 18 to 29 and the other aged 80 or older. Donors were grouped into four age groups: young (average about 15 years), middle-aged (under 40), aged (approximately 67) and long-lived (around 80). Age-related changes in TCR beta repertoire diversity were measured in the study by deep sequencing normalized with unique cDNA molecular identifiers. General conclusions and limits of the study: Since profiling was done on bulk unsorted PBMCs, naive and antigen-experienced compartments could not be conclusively compared. Because the CMV infection status of the donors was unknown, age-related changes in expanded clonotypes may potentially have been confounded. Compared with the aged group, more naive CD4+ T cells, fewer expanded clones and increased TCR diversity were shown by the long-lived group, suggesting age selection. Estimates of total diversity from one million sequenced T cells were regarded as lower bounds and underestimates. As age increased, observed TCR beta diversity per million T cells dropped in a roughly linear way, and a significant reduction was already evident by age roughly 36. There was a strong correlation between observed TCR beta diversity and the percentage of naive T cells measured by flow cytometry.

Measured from the cysteine to the phenylalanine, the CDR3 is 19 residues long. Of all the DNA, just the CDR3 is kept, 57 bases in frame from base 1. Taken from the germline V gene, the CDR1 and CDR2 loops are MNHEY and SVGEGT. Source material: blood. The clonotype comes from a woman aged 25-40 years in good health. The chain links TRBV6-2 or TRBV6-3 with TRBJ2-4, and 10 bases in between align with TRBD2. TRBJ2-7 matches the DNA end more closely, so the J call is doubtful. For the CDR3, the sequence is CASSYSFSSGRAGGNEQYF. DNA sequence: TGTGCCAGCAGTTACTCATTTTCTAGCGGGAGAGCAGGAGGGAACGAGCAGTACTTC.